The 9 T cell receptor beta chains below all came from one sample that was sequenced in a study of T cell repertoires in ileal Crohn's disease. Libraries were prepared by immunoSEQ multiplex PCR; TCRdb keeps only in-frame clonotypes and omits some of them. The sample lists some 4,000 clones; approximately 80% were seen once. The sequenced sample consisted of ileal tissue. These receptors all stem from an adult with Crohn's disease.

This chain uses TRBV5-1 with TRBJ2-1; TRBD1 matches at 11 bases. The CDR3 runs 15 residues. CDR1 is SGHRS and CDR2 is YFSETQ in the germline V gene. The V gene end was trimmed by 4 bases and the J gene end by 3 bases; junction bases not matched to a gene: 3. CDR3 bases: TGCGCCAGCAGCGCCGGGACAGGGGGCTACAATGAGCAGTTCTTC. The encoded protein is CASSAGTGGYNEQFF. The entire variable domain, with the rest obtained from reference TRBV5-1 and TRBJ2-1, is as follows: KAGVTQTPRYLIKTRGQQVTLSCSPISGHRSVSWYQQTPGQGLQFLFEYFSETQRNKGNFPGRFSGRQFSNSRSEMNVSTLELGDSALYLCASSAGTGGYNEQFFGPGTRLTVL.

Regarding this clone: The germline gene is not matched at one end of the junction; a read error may be the cause. Within the sample, other DNA sequences also encode this same CDR3. The V and J genes are TRBV27 and TRBJ1-1; perhaps TRBD1 as D (5 bases). The CDR3 runs 16 residues. The V gene's germline CDR1 is MNHEY and CDR2 SMNVEV (reference sequence). CDR3 sequence: CASSLGWGHPNTEAFF. CDR3 nucleotide sequence: TGCGCCAGCAGTTTAGGTTGGGGCCATCCGAACACTGAAGCTTTCTTT.

This chain links TRBV27 with TRBJ2-1; TRBD2 matches at 11 bases. There are 15 residues in the CDR3. J gave up 7 bases and V 4 bases, and 6 bases lay outside the gene matches. The germline gives CDR1 MNHEY, CDR2 SMNVEV (reference sequence). CDR3 sequence (DNA): TGTGCCAGCAGTTCTCTAGCGGGGGGCCGAAATGAGCAGTTCTTC. Translation: CASSSLAGGRNEQFF.

This rearrangement joins TRBV10-2 to TRBJ2-3, with D possibly TRBD2 on 5 matching bases. The germline V gene has CDR1 WSHSY and CDR2 SAAADI. V was cut by 6 bases and J by 2 bases, with 15 bases left in between. This CDR3 has 15 amino acids. CDR3 DNA sequence: TGCGCCAGCAGGATTAGCGCGACCCTCACAGATACGCAGTATTTT. This encodes CASRISATLTDTQYF.

This clone was picked up a small number of times. This rearrangement joins TRBV21-1 to TRBJ1-3; no check of the table's D call, TRBD1, against the DNA was made. TRBV21-1 is reported as a pseudogene. This CDR3 has 16 amino acids. CDR3 bases: TGTGCCAGCAGCAAAGGGGGGACAGGGAGGGCGAACACCATATATTTT. Translated, it gives CASSKGGTGRANTIYF.

The V and J genes are TRBV5-1 and TRBJ2-5; 7 bases match TRBD1. The tail of the sequence fits TRBJ2-7 better, so the J call may be wrong. Germline values: CDR1 SGHRS, CDR2 YFSETQ. There are 11 residues in the CDR3. DNA of the CDR3: TGCGCCAGCAGCTCAGGGGGCGAGCAGTACTTC. Amino acids: CASSSGGEQYF.

V gene TRBV6-4 combines with J gene TRBJ2-2, with 8 bases that match TRBD1. Per germline, CDR1 MRHNA and CDR2 SNTAGT. This CDR3 has 14 amino acids. V dropped 2 bases and J dropped 4; count of bases not matched to a gene: 0. DNA for the CDR3: TGTGCCAGCAGTGACGGACAGGGCACCGGGGAGCTGTTTTTT. It codes for CASSDGQGTGELFF.

V is TRBV6-5 and J is TRBJ2-3; 8 bases align to TRBD1. J lost 1 base, V lost 4 bases, and 7 bases had no gene match. This CDR3 is built from 16 residues. The germline V gene encodes CDR1 MNHEY and CDR2 SVGAGI. CDR3: CASSWTGRGGTDTQYF. As DNA, the CDR3 is TGTGCCAGCAGTTGGACAGGGAGAGGTGGCACAGATACGCAGTATTTT.

The chain couples TRBV28 to TRBJ1-2; possible D gene TRBD1, 5 bases. V was trimmed by 3 bases and J by 7 bases, leaving 18 bases between them. Per the germline V gene, CDR1 is MDHEN and CDR2 is SYDVKM. The CDR3 runs 15 residues. The CDR3 loop is CASSLWHTAQGGYTF. CDR3 nucleotides: TGTGCCAGCAGTTTGTGGCACACGGCCCAGGGTGGCTACACCTTC.